This TCR beta chain was documented in a study of blood T cell repertoires in COVID-19. Study as a whole: Both acute and convalescent COVID-19 samples were obtained from the United States, Italy and Spain.

This clone has ten or more counts. Clinical history reported by participants formed the basis on which cohorts were assigned. Per germline, CDR1 SGHTA and CDR2 FQGNSA. The CDR3 loop spans 14 amino acids. Trimming took 0 bases from V and 0 from J, leaving 5 bases between them. In the authors' workflow: Amplification from reference gene primers served as the basis for estimated nucleated cell counts. Using immunoSEQ multiplex PCR, the repertoire was profiled, and TCRdb retains in-frame clones only, with some absent. V, J and clone size are taken as reported in that table, and D and trimming were inferred from the DNA itself. This sample carries roughly 220,000 clones, 65% to 85% of them seen once, and the ten largest clones take 5.5% to 7.5%.

V gene TRBV7-2 combines with J gene TRBJ1-2; D unresolved. Sequencing was performed on PBMCs or T cells enriched from blood (not recorded which). This TCR was recovered from a woman in her thirties or forties who had recovered from COVID-19. The CDR3 region has the DNA TGTGCCAGCAGCTTAGCGAGGGCTAACTATGGCTACACCTTC. Protein sequence: CASSLARANYGYTF.